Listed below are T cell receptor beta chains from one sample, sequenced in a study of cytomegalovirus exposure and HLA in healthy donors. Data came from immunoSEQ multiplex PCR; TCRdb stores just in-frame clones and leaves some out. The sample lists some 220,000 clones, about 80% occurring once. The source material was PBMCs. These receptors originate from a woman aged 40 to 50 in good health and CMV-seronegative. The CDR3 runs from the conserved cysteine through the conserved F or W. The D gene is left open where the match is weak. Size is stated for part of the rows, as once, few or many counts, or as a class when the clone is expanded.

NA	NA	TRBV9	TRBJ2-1	TGTGCCAGCAATCCTCCGGGGGAATGGAGCTCCTACAATGAGCAGTTCTTC	CASNPPGEWSSYNEQFF
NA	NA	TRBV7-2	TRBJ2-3	TGTGCCAGCAGCTTAGTAAAGGGGTCAAATACGCAGTATTTT	CASSLVKGSNTQYF
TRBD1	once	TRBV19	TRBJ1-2	TGTGCCAGTAGTCTCCAAGGGACAGGAGCCTATGGCTACACCTTC	CASSLQGTGAYGYTF
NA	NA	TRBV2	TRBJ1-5	TGTGCCAGCAGCTGGTCTCCGTGGGGAGGGGTAGATCAGCCCCAGCATTTT	CASSWSPWGGVDQPQHF
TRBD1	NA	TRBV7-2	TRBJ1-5	TGTGCCAGCAGCTTAGCCTCAGGGGGACAGCCCCAGCATTTT	CASSLASGGQPQHF
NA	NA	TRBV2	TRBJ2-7	TGTGCCAGCAGTCAGGACACCCGATACGAGCAGTACTTC	CASSQDTRYEQYF
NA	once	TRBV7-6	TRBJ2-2	TGTGCCAGCAGCCCTTGGACTGGCCCCGGGGAGCTGTTTTTT	CASSPWTGPGELFF
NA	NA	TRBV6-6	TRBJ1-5	TGTGCCAGCCAGGGTAATAGCAATCAGCCCCAGCATTTT	CASQGNSNQPQHF
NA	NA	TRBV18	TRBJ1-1	TGTGCCAGCTCACCACCGAGAGGGCTGAACACTGAAGCTTTCTTT	CASSPPRGLNTEAFF
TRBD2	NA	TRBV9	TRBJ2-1	TGTGCCAGCAGCGTAGCTAGCGGCTACAATGAGCAGTTCTTC	CASSVASGYNEQFF
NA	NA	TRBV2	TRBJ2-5	TGTGCCAGCAGTGAAACGGCGACAGACCAAGAGACCCAGTACTTC	CASSETATDQETQYF
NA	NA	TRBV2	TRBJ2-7	TGTGCCAGCGGGGGGGCCCACGAGCAGTACTTC	CASGGAHEQYF
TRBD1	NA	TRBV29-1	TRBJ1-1	TGCAGCGTGGAGACCTCACAGGGGGCGGCCTTGGGCACTGAAGCTTTCTTT	CSVETSQGAALGTEAFF
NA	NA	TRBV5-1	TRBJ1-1	TGCGCCAGCAGCCCTCAAACAGGGTACGCTGAAGCTTTCTTT	CASSPQTGYAEAFF
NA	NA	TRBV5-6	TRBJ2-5	TGTGCCAGCAGCTCGATCGCTAAAGAGACCCAGTACTTC	CASSSIAKETQYF
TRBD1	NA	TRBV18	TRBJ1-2	TGTGCCAGCTCACTTGGGACAGGTCTTAACTATGGCTACACCTTC	CASSLGTGLNYGYTF
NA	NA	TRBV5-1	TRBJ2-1	TGCGCCAGCAGCCCCACCGAGTTTGCCTACAATGAGCAGTTCTTC	CASSPTEFAYNEQFF
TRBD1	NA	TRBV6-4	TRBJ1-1	TGTGCCAGCAGACCCCAGGGGGCGAACACTGAAGCTTTCTTT	CASRPQGANTEAFF
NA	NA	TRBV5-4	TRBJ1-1	TGTGCCAGCAGCACCCCCCCCGCGGGGGAGAACACTGAAGCTTTCTTT	CASSTPPAGENTEAFF
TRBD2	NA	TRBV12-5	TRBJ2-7	TGTGCTAGTGGTTTGCCAAATATGTGCGGGGGGAATTCTGCTAGCTCCTACGAGCAGTACTTC	CASGLPNMCGGNSASSYEQYF
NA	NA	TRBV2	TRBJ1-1	TGTGCCAGCAGGGGCCAGGGAAACACTGAAGCTTTCTTT	CASRGQGNTEAFF
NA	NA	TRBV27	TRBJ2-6	TGTGCCAGCAGTTATGGCGGCCGGCTGACGTCTGGGGCCAACGTCCTGACTTTC	CASSYGGRLTSGANVLTF
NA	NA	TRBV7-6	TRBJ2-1	TGTGCCAGCAGCTCTTCGGGGTTGATGGATGAGCAGTTCTTC	CASSSSGLMDEQFF
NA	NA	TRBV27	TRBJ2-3	TGTGCCAGCCGTCCACCGACTACGCCGGATACGCAGTATTTT	CASRPPTTPDTQYF
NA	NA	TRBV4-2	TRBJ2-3	TGTGCCAGCAGCCAGATCCGGGAAGGTTTGGCAGATACGCAGTATTTT	CASSQIREGLADTQYF